These 30 T cell receptor beta chains were all obtained from the same sample, sequenced in a study of blood T cell repertoires in COVID-19. Profiling relied on immunoSEQ multiplex PCR, and the TCRdb table lists in-frame clones only, not all of them. The data hold roughly 290,000 clones, with approximately 83% observed a single time. Material for sequencing was peripheral blood. The source of these receptors is a woman between 25 and 40 years old who had recovered from COVID-19.

This chain uses TRBV6-6 with TRBJ2-2; 10 bases map to TRBD2. V trimming: 5 bases; J trimming: 2 bases; junction bases outside the gene matches: 5. The CDR3 length is 16 residues. Germline V CDR1 and CDR2: MNHNY, SVGAGI (reference sequence). The CDR3 DNA reads TGTGCCAGCAGTCGAGGACTAGCGGCTAACACCGGGGAGCTGTTTTTT. Translated, it gives CASSRGLAANTGELFF.

This chain joins TRBV7-9 and TRBJ2-2, with 9 bases identical to TRBD1. The germline CDR1 and CDR2 sequences are SEHNR and FQNEAQ (reference sequence). The CDR3 has 16 amino acids. V shed 5 bases and J 5 bases; nucleotides not matched to a gene: 9. The CDR3 DNA reads as TGTGCCAGCAGCCCTATCCGGACAGGGGAGACCGGGGAGCTGTTTTTT. As protein: CASSPIRTGETGELFF.

This chain joins TRBV7-2 and TRBJ2-3; D uncertain. V lost 2 bases, J lost 6 bases, and 12 bases lay in between. The germline CDR1 and CDR2 sequences are SGHTA and FQGNSA. This CDR3 comprises 14 residues. CDR3: CASSLTPGSDTQYF. CDR3 sequence (DNA): TGTGCCAGCAGCTTAACCCCAGGAAGTGATACGCAGTATTTT. Based on the CDR3 plus reference TRBV7-2 and TRBJ2-3, the full variable domain is GAGVSQSPSNKVTEKGKDVELRCDPISGHTALYWYRQSLGQGLEFLIYFQGNSAPDKSGLPSDRFSAERTGGSVSTLTIQRTQQEDSAVYLCASSLTPGSDTQYFGPGTRLTVL.

V usage is TRBV6-1 and J usage is TRBJ1-5; D unresolved. The germline gives CDR1 MNHNS, CDR2 SASEGT. The germline V and J ends were trimmed by 2 bases and 1 base, with 9 bases remaining between them. The CDR3 is 15 amino acids. The CDR3 reads CASSELFSSNQPQHF. The CDR3 DNA reads as TGTGCCAGCAGTGAACTGTTTTCCAGCAATCAGCCCCAGCATTTT.

The V and J genes are TRBV5-4 and TRBJ2-5; 8 bases are shared with TRBD2. CDR3 size: 14 residues. After removal of 5 bases from V and 3 bases from J, the junction contained 6 bases not matched to a gene. Germline V gene sequence: CDR1 SGHNT, CDR2 YYREEE (reference sequence). The CDR3 reads CASSPTSAEETQYF. CDR3 nucleotide sequence: TGTGCCAGCAGTCCGACTAGCGCCGAAGAGACCCAGTACTTC.

This rearrangement joins TRBV6-1 to TRBJ1-2, with 12 positions matching TRBD1. CDR1 and CDR2 (germline): MNHNS, SASEGT. The trim removed 3 bases at V and 3 bases at J, leaving 5 bases unmatched. The CDR3 totals 16 residues. CDR3 in amino acids: CASSDRDRGPHYGYTF. The CDR3 bases are TGTGCCAGCAGTGACCGGGACAGGGGGCCCCACTATGGCTACACCTTC.

This rearrangement joins TRBV10-3 to TRBJ1-5; D remains unclear. V was clipped by 3 bases and J by 4 bases, with 4 bases between them. CDR1 and CDR2 (germline): ENHRY, SYGVKD. This CDR3 spans 12 amino acids. The CDR3 protein is CAISDGNQPQHF. The CDR3 bases are TGTGCCATCAGTGACGGTAATCAGCCCCAGCATTTT.

The V gene is TRBV10-3, the J gene TRBJ2-5; D gene uncertain. Germline CDR1 and CDR2: ENHRY and SYGVKD. Trimming pared 0 bases from V and 0 bases from J, leaving 2 bases between. The CDR3 has 13 amino acids. CDR3 in DNA: TGTGCCATCAGTGAGTCCAACCAAGAGACCCAGTACTTC. It codes for CAISESNQETQYF.

The chain employs TRBV7-2 and TRBJ1-5, with no clear D. This CDR3 contains 14 residues. V lost 6 bases and J lost 3, with 12 bases in between. Germline-derived CDR1 and CDR2 are SGHTA and FQGNSA. CDR3 protein: CASSGQANNQPQHF. DNA of the CDR3: TGTGCCAGCAGTGGTCAGGCGAACAATCAGCCCCAGCATTTT.

The chain is built from TRBV7-9 and TRBJ2-5; 8 bases fit TRBD1. Germline CDR1 SEHNR, CDR2 FQNEAQ (reference sequence). The CDR3 length is 15 residues. The J segment lost 0 bases and the V segment lost 2 bases, leaving 2 bases of the junction unmatched. The CDR3 region is CASSLHRGYQETQYF. DNA of the CDR3: TGTGCCAGCAGCTTACACAGGGGGTACCAAGAGACCCAGTACTTC.

This clone was observed a few times. The chain employs TRBV4-3 and TRBJ1-2, with D maybe TRBD1 (5 bases). The V end lost 0 bases, the J end lost 8 bases, and 13 bases lay between the germline ends. Germline values: CDR1 LGHNA, CDR2 YSLEER. This CDR3 has 14 amino acids. The CDR3 region has the DNA TGCGCCAGCAGCCAAGAAAGGGGTCCCTTAGGCTACACCTTC. Amino acid sequence: CASSQERGPLGYTF.

The chain employs TRBV11-3 and TRBJ2-5; 8 bases agree with TRBD2. The CDR3 sequence is 15 residues long. The germline CDR1 and CDR2 sequences are SGHNT and YENEEA. Trimming removed 0 bases from V and 5 bases from J; junction bases left unmatched: 5. The CDR3 nucleotides read TGTGCCAGCAGCTTAGAGGGACTAGGGGGGGAGACCCAGTACTTC. Its protein product is CASSLEGLGGETQYF.

The J gene is TRBJ2-7, the V gene TRBV4-2, with 12 bases aligning to TRBD2. The CDR3 covers 15 residues. V was pared by 1 base and J by 3 bases, with 1 base of the junction left unmatched. The germline CDR1 and CDR2 sequences are LGHNA and YNFKEQ. The CDR3 DNA follows: TGTGCCAGCAGCCAAGGACTAGCGGGGGACTACGAGCAGTACTTC. It codes for CASSQGLAGDYEQYF.

V usage is TRBV4-1 and J usage is TRBJ2-5, with 12 bases matching TRBD1. Germline V gives CDR1 MGHRA, CDR2 YSYEKL. This CDR3 contains 18 residues. The V and J ends lost 4 bases and 1 base, in that order; junction bases with no gene match: 10. The CDR3 protein is CASSLLPLGQGAQETQYF. DNA of the CDR3: TGCGCCAGCAGCCTCTTACCGTTGGGACAGGGGGCCCAAGAGACCCAGTACTTC.

This chain uses TRBV6-6 with TRBJ2-1, with 11 bases lining up with TRBD2. V trimming: 2 bases; J trimming: 13 bases; junction bases outside the gene matches: 10. Germline values: CDR1 MNHNY, CDR2 SVGAGI (reference sequence). CDR3 length equals 15 residues. The CDR3 nucleotides are TGTGCCAGCAGTTACGTGCGGCTAGCGGGGGGCAGTCAGTTCTTC. Translation: CASSYVRLAGGSQFF.

The chain has TRBV3-1 (or the pseudogene TRBV3-2) and TRBJ1-2; D ambiguous. Germline assignment: CDR1 LGHDT and CDR2 YNNKEL (reference sequence). The CDR3 has 15 amino acids. Trimming cost V 1 base and J 4 bases, with 13 bases left between them. The DNA for the CDR3 is TGTGCCAGCAGCCAAGGGTCAGGTGCGTCCTATGGCTACACCTTC. This encodes CASSQGSGASYGYTF.

The rearrangement links TRBV5-4 to TRBJ1-5, with 11 bases aligning to TRBD1. CDR3 size: 17 residues. Germline loops: CDR1 SGHNT, CDR2 YYREEE (reference sequence). The V gene end was trimmed by 3 bases and the J gene end by 0 bases; junction bases not matched to a gene: 5. CDR3 DNA: TGTGCCAGCAGCTACGGGACAGGGGGAACTAGCAATCAGCCCCAGCATTTT. Residues: CASSYGTGGTSNQPQHF.

In its sample, this clone was seen a few times. Other DNA sequences from this sample encode an identical CDR3 as well. As DNA, the CDR3 is TGTGCCAGCAGTTTATCTCGGTCCTACGAGCAGTACTTC. Translating it yields CASSLSRSYEQYF. The gene calls are TRBV27 and TRBJ2-7; D unresolved. Per germline, CDR1 MNHEY and CDR2 SMNVEV (reference sequence). Trimming removed 0 bases from V and 1 base from J, with 4 bases in between. The CDR3 consists of 13 residues.

The rearrangement joins TRBV19 to TRBJ1-5; D is uncertain. The CDR3 loop spans 15 amino acids. Trimming cost V 5 bases and J 1 base, with 12 bases left between them. Germline CDR1 is LNHDA and CDR2 is SQIVND (reference sequence). Here the CDR3 reads CASSVGTGSNQPQHF. The CDR3 nucleotides are TGTGCCAGTAGTGTCGGTACGGGGAGCAATCAGCCCCAGCATTTT.

Written as DNA, the CDR3 is TGTGCCAGCAGCGTAGCTGAGGAAGAGACCCAGTACTTC. Its translation: CASSVAEEETQYF. J is TRBJ2-5 and V is TRBV9; D unclear. CDR1 and CDR2 (germline): SGDLS, YYNGEE. The CDR3 contains 13 residues. The V gene lost 0 bases and the J gene lost 3 bases, with 6 bases spanning the gap.

The V and J genes are TRBV7-2 and TRBJ1-2; TRBD1 agrees at 7 bases. With 3 bases clipped from V and 7 bases from J, the junction kept 11 bases outside the gene matches. The CDR3 is 15 amino acids. CDR1 SGHTA and CDR2 FQGNSA come from the germline V gene. This CDR3 is CASSLRDRGHGGYTF. The CDR3 DNA is TGTGCCAGCAGCTTGAGGGACAGAGGGCACGGTGGCTACACCTTC.

The chain has TRBV7-2 and TRBJ1-1, with D tentatively TRBD1 (5 bases). Trimming took 5 bases from V and 0 from J, leaving 7 bases between them. Germline V gene data show CDR1 as SGHTA and CDR2 as FQGNSA. The CDR3 is 13 amino acids. The CDR3 region has the DNA TGTGCCAGCAGCCGACAGATGAACACTGAAGCTTTCTTT. Amino acids: CASSRQMNTEAFF.

J is TRBJ2-7 and V is TRBV5-6, with 9 bases fitting TRBD1. Germline CDR1 and CDR2: SGHDT and YYEEEE. This CDR3 is 14 amino acids long. Losses at the gene ends were 4 bases for V and 5 bases for J; bases not matched to a gene: 7. CDR3 amino acids: CASSPWDRVHEQYF. The CDR3 region has the DNA TGTGCCAGCAGCCCGTGGGACAGGGTCCACGAGCAGTACTTC.

This clone was counted only a few times. This chain links TRBV2 with TRBJ2-3, with D tentatively TRBD2 (5 bases). Germline V lookup: CDR1 SNHLY, CDR2 FYNNEI. The V end was cut by 5 bases, the J end by 6 bases, with 15 bases between. The CDR3 consists of 14 residues. DNA for the CDR3: TGTGCCAGCAGTCTTCTCCAAGCGGAGGATACGCAGTATTTT. Residues: CASSLLQAEDTQYF. The full variable domain, with the rest looked up from reference TRBV2 and TRBJ2-3, is EPEVTQTPSHQVTQMGQEVILRCVPISNHLYFYWYRQILGQKVEFLVSFYNNEISEKSEIFDDQFSVERPDGSNFTLKIRSTKLEDSAMYFCASSLLQAEDTQYFGPGTRLTVL.

The V call is TRBV19, the J call TRBJ1-1; D remains ambiguous. There are 14 residues in the CDR3. V was cut by 1 base and J by 3 bases, with 9 bases left in between. Germline V gene sequence: CDR1 LNHDA, CDR2 SQIVND (reference sequence). The CDR3 bases are TGTGCCAGTAGTATAGTTGTGGCGGACACTGAAGCTTTCTTT. Amino acids: CASSIVVADTEAFF.

The DNA for the CDR3 is TGTGCCAGCAGCGCAGGGGGCGCGAGCAATCAGCCCCAGCATTTT. It yields the protein CASSAGGASNQPQHF. This chain connects TRBV7-2 to TRBJ1-5; 8 bases agree with TRBD1. The CDR3 runs to 15 residues. After removal of 5 bases from V and 1 base from J, the junction contained 4 bases not matched to a gene. Germline CDR1 is SGHTA and CDR2 is FQGNSA.

The V gene is TRBV2, the J gene TRBJ2-3; D is ambiguous. This CDR3 has 10 amino acids. V lost 10 bases, J lost 5 bases, and 7 bases lay in between. Looked up from germline, CDR1 is SNHLY and CDR2 is FYNNEI. Here the CDR3 DNA reads TGTGCCACCGGTAGAGATACGCAGTATTTT. Protein sequence: CATGRDTQYF.

V usage is TRBV7-2 and J usage is TRBJ1-2; 7 bases fit TRBD1. This CDR3 is 15 amino acids long. Trimming took 5 bases from V and 5 from J; bases not matched to a gene: 11. CDR1 is SGHTA, CDR2 FQGNSA, per germline. CDR3 bases: TGTGCCAGCAGCACAGCCGGGACAGCACCTTATGGCTACACCTTC. Encoded protein: CASSTAGTAPYGYTF.

This rearrangement joins TRBV20-1 to TRBJ1-4; D is unclear. The germline V gene encodes CDR1 DFQATT and CDR2 SNEGSKA (reference sequence). Trimming removed 3 bases from V and 2 bases from J, with 13 bases in between. The CDR3 is 15 residues long. The CDR3 sequence is CSASGFFGTNEKLFF. The CDR3 nucleotides are TGCAGTGCTAGTGGGTTCTTCGGTACTAATGAAAAACTGTTTTTT.

The chain is built from TRBV3-1 (or the pseudogene TRBV3-2) and TRBJ1-6; 10 bases line up with TRBD1. The germline V gene has CDR1 LGHDT and CDR2 YNNKEL (reference sequence). The CDR3 consists of 17 residues. Losses at the gene ends were 2 bases for V and 7 bases for J; bases not matched to a gene: 8. The CDR3 sequence is CASSQNPGQGTNSPLHF. CDR3 DNA: TGTGCCAGCAGCCAAAACCCGGGACAGGGGACGAATTCACCCCTCCACTTT.